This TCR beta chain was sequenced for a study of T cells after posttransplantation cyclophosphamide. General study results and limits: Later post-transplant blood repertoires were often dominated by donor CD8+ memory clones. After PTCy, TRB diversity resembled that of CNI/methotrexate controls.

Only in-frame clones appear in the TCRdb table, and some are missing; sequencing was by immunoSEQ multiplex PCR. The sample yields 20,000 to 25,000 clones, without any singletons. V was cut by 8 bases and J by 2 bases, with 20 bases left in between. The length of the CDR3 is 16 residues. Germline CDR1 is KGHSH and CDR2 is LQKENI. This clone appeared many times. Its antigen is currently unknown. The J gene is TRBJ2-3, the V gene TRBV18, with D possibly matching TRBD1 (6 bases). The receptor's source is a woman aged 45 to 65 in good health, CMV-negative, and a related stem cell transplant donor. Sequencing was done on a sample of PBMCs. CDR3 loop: CASPRTTGAVTDTQYF. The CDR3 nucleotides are TGTGCCAGCCCAAGAACGACAGGCGCGGTCACAGATACGCAGTATTTT.